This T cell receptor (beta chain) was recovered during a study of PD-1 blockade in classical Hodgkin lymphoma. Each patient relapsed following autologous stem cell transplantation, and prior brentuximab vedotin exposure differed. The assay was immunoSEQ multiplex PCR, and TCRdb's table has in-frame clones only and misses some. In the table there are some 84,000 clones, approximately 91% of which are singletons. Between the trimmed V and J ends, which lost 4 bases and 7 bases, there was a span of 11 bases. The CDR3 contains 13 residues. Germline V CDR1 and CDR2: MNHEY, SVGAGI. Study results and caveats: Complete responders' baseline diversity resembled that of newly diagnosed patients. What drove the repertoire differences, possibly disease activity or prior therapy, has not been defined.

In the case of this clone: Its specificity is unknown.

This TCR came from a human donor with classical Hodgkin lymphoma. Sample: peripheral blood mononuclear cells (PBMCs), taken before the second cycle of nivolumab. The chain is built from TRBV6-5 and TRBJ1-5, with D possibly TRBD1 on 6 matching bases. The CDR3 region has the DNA TGTGCCAGCAGTTGGTTACAGGGCCAGCCCCAGCATTTT. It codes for CASSWLQGQPQHF.